This TCR beta chain emerged from a study of cytomegalovirus exposure and HLA in healthy donors. General study points: As was reported, the classifier diagnosed cytomegalovirus status with high specificity and sensitivity. The dataset shows that most TCR sequences were rare, while some public TCRs occurred in many donors. The authors listed around 150 TCR beta chains as cytomegalovirus-associated.

The donors were part of the 120-subject validation cohort, which stood apart from the approximately 670-subject first cohort. V gave up 8 bases and J gave up 7 bases, with 15 bases separating them. Germline V gene sequence: CDR1 MDHEN, CDR2 SYDVKM. This CDR3 spans 13 amino acids. The table came from immunoSEQ multiplex PCR; TCRdb's copy has only in-frame clones and leaves some out. The sample has more than 95,000 clones, roughly nine tenths seen once. Note on this clone: What it recognizes is unknown.

The V gene is TRBV28, the J gene TRBJ2-1; no clear D. Sequencing was performed on PBMCs. This TCR was sampled from a woman aged 18-29 years in good health and CMV-seronegative. The CDR3 DNA is TGTGCCAGCCCCCGTTTTCTTTTGAATGAGCAGTTCTTC. Its protein is CASPRFLLNEQFF.